The clone carrying this T cell receptor beta chain has only one observation. This entry comes from a study of blood T cell repertoires in COVID-19. TCRdb keeps only in-frame clones here, not all; method: immunoSEQ multiplex PCR. The sample records 250,000 to 400,000 clones, about 87% being singletons. The CDR3 sequence is 13 residues long. Germline V gene data show CDR1 as LNHNV and CDR2 as YYDKDF (reference sequence). After removal of 10 bases from V and 6 bases from J, the junction contained 4 bases not matched to a gene. This sequence originates from a woman aged 25 to 45 with COVID-19, enrolled during active disease. This chain connects TRBV15 to TRBJ1-6; 9 nucleotides match TRBD1. The sequenced sample was peripheral blood. Here the CDR3 DNA reads TGTGCCAGTCGGACAGGGGCTAATTCACCCCTCCACTTT. Translation: CASRTGANSPLHF.